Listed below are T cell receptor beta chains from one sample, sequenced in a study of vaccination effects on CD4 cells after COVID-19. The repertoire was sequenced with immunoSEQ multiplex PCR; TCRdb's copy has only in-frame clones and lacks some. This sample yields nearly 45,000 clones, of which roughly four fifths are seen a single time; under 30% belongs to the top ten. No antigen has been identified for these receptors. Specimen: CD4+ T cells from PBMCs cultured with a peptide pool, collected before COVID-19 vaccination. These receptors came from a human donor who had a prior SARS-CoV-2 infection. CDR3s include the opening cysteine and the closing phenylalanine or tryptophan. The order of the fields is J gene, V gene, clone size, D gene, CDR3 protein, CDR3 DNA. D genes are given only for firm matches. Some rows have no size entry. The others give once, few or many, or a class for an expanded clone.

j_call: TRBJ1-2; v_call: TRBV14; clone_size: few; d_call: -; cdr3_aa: CASSRQWNTGYTF; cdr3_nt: TGTGCCAGCAGCCGACAGTGGAACACTGGCTACACCTTC
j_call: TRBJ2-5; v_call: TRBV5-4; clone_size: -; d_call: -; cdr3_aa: CASGSPHQETQYF; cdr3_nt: TGTGCCAGCGGAAGCCCCCACCAAGAGACCCAGTACTTC
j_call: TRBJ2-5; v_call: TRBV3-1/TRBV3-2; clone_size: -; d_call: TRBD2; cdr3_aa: CASSPFRLAGGGGETQYF; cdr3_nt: TGTGCCAGCAGCCCCTTCCGCCTGGCGGGGGGTGGGGGAGAGACCCAGTACTTC
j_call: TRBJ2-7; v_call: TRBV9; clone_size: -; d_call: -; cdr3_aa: CASSRGLDGNGEQYF; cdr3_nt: TGTGCCAGCAGCCGGGGCTTAGACGGGAACGGCGAGCAGTACTTC
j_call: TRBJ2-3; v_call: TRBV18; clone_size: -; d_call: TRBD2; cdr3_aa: CASSPLPVSGSSADTQYF; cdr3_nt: TGTGCCAGCTCACCTCTTCCGGTTAGCGGGAGTTCAGCAGATACGCAGTATTTT
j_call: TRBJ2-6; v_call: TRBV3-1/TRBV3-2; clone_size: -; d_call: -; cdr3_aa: CASSRREAGANVLTF; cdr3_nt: TGTGCCAGCAGCAGAAGGGAAGCTGGGGCCAACGTCCTGACTTTC
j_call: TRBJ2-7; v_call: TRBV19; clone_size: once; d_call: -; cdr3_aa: CASSILGVGGQVHEQYF; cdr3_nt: TGTGCCAGTAGTATCTTGGGGGTAGGAGGGCAGGTCCACGAGCAGTACTTC
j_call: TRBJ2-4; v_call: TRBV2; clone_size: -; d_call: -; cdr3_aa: CASSGSGELPCDF; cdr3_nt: TGTGCCAGCAGTGGAAGTGGTGAACTACCTTGTGACTTC
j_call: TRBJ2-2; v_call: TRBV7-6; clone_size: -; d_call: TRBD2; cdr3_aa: CASSLARAGGDTGELFF; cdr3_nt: TGTGCCAGCAGCTTAGCAAGAGCGGGGGGCGACACCGGGGAGCTGTTTTTT
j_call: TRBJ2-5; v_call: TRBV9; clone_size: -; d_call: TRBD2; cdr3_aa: CASSVSSGGGRETQYF; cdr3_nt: TGTGCCAGCAGCGTTTCCAGCGGGGGGGGTAGAGAGACCCAGTACTTC
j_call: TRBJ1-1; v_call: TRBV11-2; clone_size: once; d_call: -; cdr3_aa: CASKRHSRRTEAFF; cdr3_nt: TGTGCCAGCAAACGGCACTCCCGCCGCACTGAAGCTTTCTTT
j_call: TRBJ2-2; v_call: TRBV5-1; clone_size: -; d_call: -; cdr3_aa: CASSLEGGNTGELFF; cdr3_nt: TGCGCCAGCAGCTTGGAGGGCGGGAACACCGGGGAGCTGTTTTTT
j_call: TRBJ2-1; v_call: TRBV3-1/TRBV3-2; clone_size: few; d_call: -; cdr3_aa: CASSQVKIGRWFF; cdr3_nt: TGTGCCAGCAGCCAAGTCAAGATCGGGAGATGGTTCTTC